The clone carrying this TCR beta chain has only a few counts. The target antigen is unknown. 5'RACE template switching added a universal primer site and UMIs to TCR cDNA. MiXCR, run by TCRdb on the 5' RACE reads, gives a single entry per CDR3 protein. In the table there are about 140,000 distinct CDR3 sequences, under 8% of which are singletons. The source of the sample is a study of T cells after yellow fever vaccination. Overall study context: The fractions with low cell numbers were processed using SMART-Seq v4 Ultra Low Input.

Study-level findings and limits: Most primary-vaccination clones recurred post-booster (more than 95% CD4, 88% CD8). Only a minor proportion of clonotypes was detected across both CD4 and CD8 compartments.

Trimming took 2 bases from V and 10 from J, leaving 13 bases between them. This CDR3 contains 13 residues. Germline V CDR1 and CDR2: SGDLS, YYNGEE. The genes are TRBV9 and TRBJ2-1; no reliable D call. This receptor was taken from a man aged 30 to 39 who received the YFV17D yellow fever vaccine. Sequencing was performed on CD4+ T cells sorted from PBMCs, taken 10 days after the yellow fever booster vaccination. This chain's CDR3 is CASSVLGMGEQFF. DNA for the CDR3: TGTGCCAGCAGCGTTTTAGGGATGGGCGAGCAGTTCTTC.